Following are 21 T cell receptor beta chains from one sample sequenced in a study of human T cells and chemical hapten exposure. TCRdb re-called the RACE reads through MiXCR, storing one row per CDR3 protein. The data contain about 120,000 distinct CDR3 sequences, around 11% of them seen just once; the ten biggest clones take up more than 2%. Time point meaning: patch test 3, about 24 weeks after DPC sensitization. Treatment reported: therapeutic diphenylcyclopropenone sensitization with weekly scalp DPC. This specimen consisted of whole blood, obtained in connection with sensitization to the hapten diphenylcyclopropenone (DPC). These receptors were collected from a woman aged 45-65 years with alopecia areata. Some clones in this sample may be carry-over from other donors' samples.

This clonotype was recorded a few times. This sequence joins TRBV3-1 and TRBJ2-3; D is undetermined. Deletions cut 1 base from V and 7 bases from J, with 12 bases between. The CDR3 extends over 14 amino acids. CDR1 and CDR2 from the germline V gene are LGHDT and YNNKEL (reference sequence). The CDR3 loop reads CASSQGSLWHTQYF. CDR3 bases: TGTGCCAGCAGCCAAGGCTCCTTATGGCATACGCAGTATTTT.

In DNA form, the CDR3 reads TGCGCCAGCAGCTTGGCTTTCGATAGGCAGGTGATGTACGAGCAGTACTTC. Translating it yields CASSLAFDRQVMYEQYF. The rearrangement joins TRBV5-1 to TRBJ2-7, with unresolved D. Germline V gene lookup returns CDR1 SGHRS and CDR2 YFSETQ. CDR3 size: 17 residues. The ends were cut back, 0 bases at V and 4 bases at J, with 20 bases in the middle.

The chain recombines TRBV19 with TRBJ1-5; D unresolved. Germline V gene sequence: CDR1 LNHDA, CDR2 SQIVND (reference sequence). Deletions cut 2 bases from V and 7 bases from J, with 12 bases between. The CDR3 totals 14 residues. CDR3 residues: CASSIPAVRQPQHF. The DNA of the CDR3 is TGTGCCAGTAGTATACCGGCGGTACGGCAGCCCCAGCATTTT.

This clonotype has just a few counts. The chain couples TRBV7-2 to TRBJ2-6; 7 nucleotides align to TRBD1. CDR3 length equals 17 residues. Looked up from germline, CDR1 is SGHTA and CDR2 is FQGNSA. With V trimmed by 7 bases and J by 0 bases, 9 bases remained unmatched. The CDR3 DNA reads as TGTGCCAGCAAGGGGGCGAAAGCAGTCTCTGGGGCCAACGTCCTGACTTTC. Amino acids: CASKGAKAVSGANVLTF.

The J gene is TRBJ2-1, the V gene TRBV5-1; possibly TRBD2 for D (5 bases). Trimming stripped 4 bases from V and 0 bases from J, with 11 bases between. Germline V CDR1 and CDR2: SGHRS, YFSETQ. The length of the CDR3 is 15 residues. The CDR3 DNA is TGCGCCAGCAGCACTACTAGTAACTCCTACAATGAGCAGTTCTTC. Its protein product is CASSTTSNSYNEQFF.

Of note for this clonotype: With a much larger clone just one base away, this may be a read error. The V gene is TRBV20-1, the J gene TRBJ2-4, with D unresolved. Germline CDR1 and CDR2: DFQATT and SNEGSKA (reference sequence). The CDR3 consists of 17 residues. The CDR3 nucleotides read TGCAGTGCTAGAGGGGCACTTGACGGATTAGCCAAAAACATTCGGTACTTC. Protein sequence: CSARGALDGLAKNIRYF.

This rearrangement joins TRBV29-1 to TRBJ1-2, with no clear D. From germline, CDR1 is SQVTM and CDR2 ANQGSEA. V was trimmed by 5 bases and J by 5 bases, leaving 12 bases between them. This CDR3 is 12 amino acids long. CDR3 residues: CSVTPGDYGYTF. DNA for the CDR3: TGCAGCGTTACTCCCGGGGATTATGGCTACACCTTC.

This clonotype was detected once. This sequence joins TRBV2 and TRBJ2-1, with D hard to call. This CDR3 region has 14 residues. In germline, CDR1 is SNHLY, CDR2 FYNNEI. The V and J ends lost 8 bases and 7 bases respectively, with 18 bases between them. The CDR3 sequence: CASLGRAPGNEQFF. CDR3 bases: TGTGCCAGCTTAGGACGAGCGCCTGGGAATGAGCAGTTCTTC.

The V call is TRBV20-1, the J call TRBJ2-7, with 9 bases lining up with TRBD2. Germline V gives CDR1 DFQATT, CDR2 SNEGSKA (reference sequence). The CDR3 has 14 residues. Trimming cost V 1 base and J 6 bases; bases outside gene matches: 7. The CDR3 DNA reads TGCAGTGCTAGAGCCCCCGGGACTAGCCCCGAGCAGTACTTC. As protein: CSARAPGTSPEQYF.

CDR3 region: CASRSDRTNSPLHF. The CDR3, as DNA: TGTGCCAGCAGGTCGGACAGGACCAATTCACCCCTCCACTTT. The genes are TRBV5-5 and TRBJ1-6; 7 bases are a match to TRBD1. CDR3 length: 14 residues. Germline-derived CDR1 and CDR2 are SGHKS and YYEKEE (reference sequence). The V segment lost 5 bases and the J segment 7 bases; nucleotides outside the gene matches: 6.

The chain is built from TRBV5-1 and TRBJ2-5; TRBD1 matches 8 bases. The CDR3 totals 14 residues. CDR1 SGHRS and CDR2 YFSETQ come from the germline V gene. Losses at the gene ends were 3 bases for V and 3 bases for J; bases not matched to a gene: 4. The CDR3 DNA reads TGCGCCAGCAGCTCTTCAGGGGGCGAAGAGACCCAGTACTTC. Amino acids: CASSSSGGEETQYF. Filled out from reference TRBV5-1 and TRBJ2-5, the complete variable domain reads KAGVTQTPRYLIKTRGQQVTLSCSPISGHRSVSWYQQTPGQGLQFLFEYFSETQRNKGNFPGRFSGRQFSNSRSEMNVSTLELGDSALYLCASSSSGGEETQYFGPGTRLLVL.

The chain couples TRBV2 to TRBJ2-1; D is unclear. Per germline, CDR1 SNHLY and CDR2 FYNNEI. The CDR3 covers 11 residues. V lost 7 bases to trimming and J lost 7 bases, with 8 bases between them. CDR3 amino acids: CASIRLNEQFF. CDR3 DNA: TGTGCCAGCATAAGGCTGAATGAGCAGTTCTTC.

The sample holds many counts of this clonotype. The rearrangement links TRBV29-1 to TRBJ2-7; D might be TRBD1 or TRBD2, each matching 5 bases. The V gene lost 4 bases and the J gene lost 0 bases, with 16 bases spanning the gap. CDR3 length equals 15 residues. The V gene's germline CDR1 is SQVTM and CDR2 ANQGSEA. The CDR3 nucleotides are TGCAGCGTTGTCCTGGGGGTTTCTAGCTCCTACGAGCAGTACTTC. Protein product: CSVVLGVSSSYEQYF.

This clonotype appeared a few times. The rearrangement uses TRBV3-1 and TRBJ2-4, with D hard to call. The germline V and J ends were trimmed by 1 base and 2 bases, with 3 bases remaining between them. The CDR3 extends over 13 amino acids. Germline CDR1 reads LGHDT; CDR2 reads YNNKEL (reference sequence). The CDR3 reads CASSQASKNIQYF. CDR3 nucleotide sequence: TGTGCCAGCAGCCAAGCCTCCAAAAACATTCAGTACTTC.

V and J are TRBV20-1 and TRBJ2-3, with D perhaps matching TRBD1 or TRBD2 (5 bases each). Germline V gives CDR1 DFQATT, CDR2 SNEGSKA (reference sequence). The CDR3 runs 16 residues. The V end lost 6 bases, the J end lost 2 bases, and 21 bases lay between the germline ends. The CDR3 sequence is CSAAPGTLGFTDTQYF. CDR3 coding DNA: TGCAGTGCCGCTCCCGGGACCTTAGGATTCACAGATACGCAGTATTTT.

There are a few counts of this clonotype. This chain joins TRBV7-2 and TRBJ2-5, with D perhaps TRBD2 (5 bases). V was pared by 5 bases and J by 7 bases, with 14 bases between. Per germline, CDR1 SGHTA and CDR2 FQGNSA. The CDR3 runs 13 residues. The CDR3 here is CASSASPEGTQYF. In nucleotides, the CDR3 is TGTGCCAGCAGCGCGTCCCCCGAGGGGACCCAGTACTTC.

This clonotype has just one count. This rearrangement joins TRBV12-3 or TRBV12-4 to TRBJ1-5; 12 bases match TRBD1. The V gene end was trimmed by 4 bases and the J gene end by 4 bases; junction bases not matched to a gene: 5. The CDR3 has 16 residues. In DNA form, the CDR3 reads TGTGCCAGCAGTTCTCCGGGACAGGGGGCGAATCAGCCCCAGCATTTT. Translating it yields CASSSPGQGANQPQHF.

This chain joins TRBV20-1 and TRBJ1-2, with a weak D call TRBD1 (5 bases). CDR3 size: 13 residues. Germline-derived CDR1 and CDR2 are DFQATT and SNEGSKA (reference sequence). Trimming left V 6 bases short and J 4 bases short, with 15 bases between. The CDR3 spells CSAREGTTYGYTF. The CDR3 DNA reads TGCAGTGCCCGGGAGGGGACCACCTATGGCTACACCTTC.

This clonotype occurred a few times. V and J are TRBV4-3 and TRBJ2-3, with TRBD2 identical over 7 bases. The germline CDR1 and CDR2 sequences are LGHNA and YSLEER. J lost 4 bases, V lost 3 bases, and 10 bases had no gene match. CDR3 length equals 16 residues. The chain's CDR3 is CASSQSVAGDADTQYF. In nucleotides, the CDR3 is TGCGCCAGCAGCCAGTCAGTGGCGGGAGACGCAGATACGCAGTATTTT.

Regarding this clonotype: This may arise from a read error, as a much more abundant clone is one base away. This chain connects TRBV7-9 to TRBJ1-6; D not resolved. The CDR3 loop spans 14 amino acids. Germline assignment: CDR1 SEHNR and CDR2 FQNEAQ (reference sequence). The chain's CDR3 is CASSQYTDNSPLNF. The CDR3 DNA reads TGTGCCAGCAGCCAATACACGGATAATTCACCCCTCAACTTT.

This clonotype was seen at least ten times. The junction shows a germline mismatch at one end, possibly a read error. DNA for the CDR3: TGTGCCAGCAGTGAAGCGCCGGGGAACAGGGCACCCTTC. This gives the protein CASSEAPGNRAPF. The V call is TRBV6-1, the J call TRBJ2-7, with a possible D match to TRBD1 (6 bases). This CDR3 contains 13 residues. Germline V CDR1 and CDR2: MNHNS, SASEGT.